These 18 T cell receptor beta chains came from one sample sequenced in a study of T cell responses to AZD1222 COVID-19 vaccine. Some clones are missing from TCRdb's copy, which holds only in-frame ones; the method was immunoSEQ multiplex PCR. The data show approximately 99,000 clones, roughly nine tenths seen once. Sequences were derived from peripheral blood, sampled on day 0 of MenACWY control vaccination. These receptors were taken from an adult in good health.

J is TRBJ1-1 and V is TRBV5-1, with no clear D. Trimming took 0 bases from V and 1 from J, leaving 13 bases between them. This CDR3 is 16 amino acids long. Germline values: CDR1 SGHRS, CDR2 YFSETQ. CDR3 protein: CASSLGPRPQNTEAFF. The CDR3 coding sequence is TGCGCCAGCAGCTTGGGACCCCGCCCGCAGAACACTGAAGCTTTCTTT.

The rearrangement links TRBV6-6 to TRBJ2-1, with D perhaps TRBD1 or TRBD2 (5 bases each). Between the trimmed V and J ends, which lost 2 bases and 0 bases, there was a span of 8 bases. Germline V gene data show CDR1 as MNHNY and CDR2 as SVGAGI (reference sequence). The CDR3 length is 15 residues. Here the CDR3 reads CASSYRDLSYNEQFF. The CDR3 region has the DNA TGTGCCAGCAGTTACAGGGACCTCTCCTACAATGAGCAGTTCTTC.

The chain is built from TRBV7-6 and TRBJ2-7; TRBD2 is a possible D gene (5 bases). The CDR3 runs to 14 residues. The germline V gene has CDR1 SGHVS and CDR2 FNYEAQ. V dropped 1 base and J dropped 4 bases, with 11 bases sitting between them. The CDR3 protein is CASSLGPGSYEQYF. CDR3 in DNA: TGTGCCAGCAGCTTAGGGCCGGGGAGTTACGAGCAGTACTTC. Complete variable domain (other parts from reference TRBV7-6 and TRBJ2-7): GAGVSQSPRYKVTKRGQDVALRCDPISGHVSLYWYRQALGQGPEFLTYFNYEAQQDKSGLPNDRFSAERPEGSISTLTIQRTEQRDSAMYRCASSLGPGSYEQYFGPGTRLTVT.

This chain links TRBV4-3 with TRBJ2-7, with 12 bases matching TRBD2. The V segment lost 4 bases and the J segment 4 bases; nucleotides outside the gene matches: 11. The germline V gene encodes CDR1 LGHNA and CDR2 YSLEER. The CDR3 is 17 amino acids. The CDR3 sequence: CASSRDRGLAGTYEQYF. In DNA form, the CDR3 reads TGCGCCAGCAGCCGGGACAGGGGACTAGCGGGCACTTACGAGCAGTACTTC.

The J gene is TRBJ1-5, the V gene TRBV3-1 (or the pseudogene TRBV3-2); D unclear. Trimming removed 1 base from V and 4 bases from J, with 8 bases in between. CDR1 and CDR2 (germline): LGHDT, YNNKEL (reference sequence). The CDR3 covers 14 residues. CDR3 loop: CASSQGHRNQPQHF. The CDR3 region has the DNA TGTGCCAGCAGCCAAGGTCACAGAAATCAGCCCCAGCATTTT.

This clone was observed once. The chain combines TRBV24-1 with TRBJ2-7, with 9 bases that match TRBD1. Trimming cost V 5 bases and J 7 bases; bases outside gene matches: 11. CDR3 length: 15 amino acids. Germline lookup yields CDR1 KGHDR and CDR2 SFDVKD. The CDR3 loop reads CATSAPGQGPLEQYF. The CDR3 DNA reads as TGTGCCACCAGTGCCCCGGGACAGGGTCCCCTAGAGCAGTACTTC.

The chain has TRBV18 and TRBJ1-6; no clear D gene. Looked up from germline, CDR1 is KGHSH and CDR2 is LQKENI. This CDR3 spans 12 amino acids. V was clipped by 2 bases and J by 5 bases, with 1 base between them. This CDR3 is CASSPDNSPLHF. CDR3 coding DNA: TGTGCCAGCTCACCAGATAATTCACCCCTCCACTTT.

This chain joins TRBV28 and TRBJ2-7, with 7 positions matching TRBD1. Germline V lookup: CDR1 MDHEN, CDR2 SYDVKM. Unmatched junction bases numbered 12, after V lost 5 bases and J lost 2 bases. CDR3 length: 16 residues. The CDR3 region has the DNA TGTGCCAGCAGTCCCAATACCCCTGACAGGGCCTACGAGCAGTACTTC. Translated: CASSPNTPDRAYEQYF. The full variable domain, with the rest looked up from reference TRBV28 and TRBJ2-7, is DVKVTQSSRYLVKRTGEKVFLECVQDMDHENMFWYRQDPGLGLRLIYFSYDVKMKEKGDIPEGYSVSREKKERFSLILESASTNQTSMYLCASSPNTPDRAYEQYFGPGTRLTVT.

The rearrangement joins TRBV15 to TRBJ2-7; 9 nucleotides agree with TRBD1. The CDR3 spans 14 residues. The germline V gene has CDR1 LNHNV and CDR2 YYDKDF (reference sequence). The V gene end was trimmed by 0 bases and the J gene end by 4 bases; junction bases not matched to a gene: 1. CDR3 in DNA: TGTGCCACCAGCAGAGAGGGACAGGGTTACGAGCAGTACTTC. Translating it yields CATSREGQGYEQYF.

The gene calls are TRBV27 and TRBJ1-6, with unresolved D. V was shortened by 7 bases and J by 9 bases, with 19 bases between the two germline ends. Germline values: CDR1 MNHEY, CDR2 SMNVEV (reference sequence). This CDR3 spans 15 amino acids. The chain's CDR3 is CASTAGSIKGSPLHF. CDR3 bases: TGTGCCAGCACCGCCGGGTCGATAAAGGGTTCACCCCTCCACTTT.

The gene calls are TRBV11-3 and TRBJ2-7; D unresolved. Germline V CDR1 and CDR2: SGHNT, YENEEA. This CDR3 spans 13 amino acids. V was trimmed by 4 bases and J by 6 bases, leaving 13 bases between them. The CDR3 protein is CASSSDVYGEQYF. CDR3 sequence (DNA): TGTGCCAGCAGCTCGGACGTCTACGGCGAGCAGTACTTC.

The chain couples TRBV2 to TRBJ1-5; 8 bases agree with TRBD1. Germline V lookup: CDR1 SNHLY, CDR2 FYNNEI. There are 15 residues in the CDR3. V lost 6 bases to trimming and J lost 6 bases; unmatched junction nucleotides: 10. The CDR3 DNA is TGTGCCAGCAGCGACGCCAGGGGGCGAAGTCAGCCCCAGCATTTT. It encodes CASSDARGRSQPQHF.

The chain carries TRBV24-1 and TRBJ2-3, with 10 bases fitting TRBD1. The CDR3 is 14 amino acids. Germline CDR1 reads KGHDR; CDR2 reads SFDVKD. J gave up 4 bases and V 7 bases, and 4 bases lay outside the gene matches. DNA for the CDR3: TGTGCCACCAGGAGACAGGGGGCTTCAGATACGCAGTATTTT. Amino acid sequence: CATRRQGASDTQYF.

The chain recombines TRBV30 with TRBJ2-3; D unclear. V dropped 1 base and J dropped 3 bases, with 11 bases sitting between them. CDR3 length: 14 amino acids. Germline CDR1 reads GTSNPN; CDR2 reads SVGIG (reference sequence). The DNA of the CDR3 is TGTGCCTGGAGTGGGGGATATTATACAGATACGCAGTATTTT. This translates into CAWSGGYYTDTQYF.

V gene TRBV6-5 combines with J gene TRBJ2-5; 11 nucleotides match TRBD2. Germline V lookup: CDR1 MNHEY, CDR2 SVGAGI. This CDR3 is built from 14 residues. V lost 8 bases, J lost 0 bases, and 2 bases stayed unmatched. The CDR3 protein is CASALAGDQETQYF. DNA for the CDR3: TGTGCCAGCGCACTAGCGGGGGACCAAGAGACCCAGTACTTC.

The chain is built from TRBV2 and TRBJ2-5, with D tentatively TRBD1 (5 bases). Germline V gene lookup returns CDR1 SNHLY and CDR2 FYNNEI. Trimming left V 8 bases short and J 4 bases short, with 17 bases between. The CDR3 totals 14 residues. In DNA, the CDR3 is TGTGCCAGCCGCCAAGGGGTTTCGGGAGAGACCCAGTACTTC. It is translated as CASRQGVSGETQYF. Looking up the rest from reference TRBV2 and TRBJ2-5 gives the full variable domain: EPEVTQTPSHQVTQMGQEVILRCVPISNHLYFYWYRQILGQKVEFLVSFYNNEISEKSEIFDDQFSVERPDGSNFTLKIRSTKLEDSAMYFCASRQGVSGETQYFGPGTRLLVL.

The DNA for the CDR3 is TGTGCCAGCAGCCCCGGGCCCCCCGGGACTAGCGGGGGCGAGACCCAGTACTTC. Translating it yields CASSPGPPGTSGGETQYF. This chain uses TRBV5-5 with TRBJ2-5; 14 bases map to TRBD2. CDR1 and CDR2 from the germline V gene are SGHKS and YYEKEE (reference sequence). The trim removed 4 bases at V and 5 bases at J, leaving 13 bases unmatched. The CDR3 is 18 amino acids.

V is TRBV5-1 and J is TRBJ1-5; no clear D. From germline, CDR1 is SGHRS and CDR2 YFSETQ. V gave up 0 bases and J gave up 1 base, with 5 bases separating them. The CDR3 spans 14 residues. The CDR3 is CASSLDGSNQPQHF. The DNA for the CDR3 is TGCGCCAGCAGCTTGGACGGAAGCAATCAGCCCCAGCATTTT.